A single sample gave rise to the 10 T cell receptor beta chains below, sequenced in a study of blood T cell repertoires in COVID-19 (dated by TCRdb to 2020 to 2021). Preparation of the library involved the immunoSEQ multiplex PCR assay. This is the immuneACCESS table as TCRdb keeps it, with only in-frame sequences that have V and J called. A part of the clones is gone; compared with another copy, unresolved V genes explain less than half, and the rest is unexplained. This sample comprises 200,000 or so clones, 79% of them detected only once. The top ten hold 15% to 20% of the sample. Material for sequencing was peripheral blood. These TCRs come from a man in his 60s with active or convalescent COVID-19.

This clone was detected once. This chain uses TRBV19 with TRBJ2-1; tentatively, D is TRBD1 (6 bases). Deletions cut 4 bases from V and 6 bases from J, with 13 bases between. CDR1 is LNHDA and CDR2 is SQIVND in the germline V gene (reference sequence). CDR3 size: 14 residues. The CDR3 DNA sequence: TGTGCCAGTAGTACGGGACACTCTCCCAATGAGCAGTTCTTC. As protein: CASSTGHSPNEQFF.

J is TRBJ2-1 and V is TRBV10-3; 7 bases map to TRBD1. CDR1 is ENHRY, CDR2 SYGVKD, per germline. V was pared by 7 bases and J by 8 bases, with 8 bases of the junction left unmatched. The CDR3 is 13 amino acids. Written as DNA, the CDR3 is TGTGCCATCATGGTACAGCAGGGGGATGAGCAGTTCTTC. Encoded protein: CAIMVQQGDEQFF.

This clone occurred many times. The chain combines TRBV11-2 with TRBJ2-7, with TRBD2 identical over 13 bases. Germline CDR1 SGHAT, CDR2 FQNNGV. The CDR3 is 14 amino acids. J gave up 4 bases and V 4 bases, and 1 base lay outside the gene matches. CDR3 in amino acids: CASSWGLAGYEQYF. CDR3 coding DNA: TGTGCCAGCAGCTGGGGACTAGCGGGATACGAGCAGTACTTC.

CDR3 sequence (DNA): TGTGCCAGCAGCCCCCCGGGCGGGGTGGTCGGGGAGCTGTTTTTT. Translating it yields CASSPPGGVVGELFF. The V call is TRBV11-2, the J call TRBJ2-2; D possibly corresponds to TRBD2 (6 bases). The CDR3 extends over 15 amino acids. V was trimmed by 5 bases and J by 7 bases, leaving 17 bases between them. CDR1 and CDR2 from the germline V gene are SGHAT and FQNNGV.

The chain employs TRBV18 and TRBJ1-4; no definite D call. Per germline, CDR1 KGHSH and CDR2 LQKENI. The CDR3 has 13 amino acids. V dropped 6 bases and J dropped 2 bases, with 7 bases sitting between them. The CDR3 loop is CASSGQTNEKLFF. CDR3 in DNA: TGTGCCAGCTCTGGGCAGACTAATGAAAAACTGTTTTTT.

The chain employs TRBV5-1 and TRBJ1-3; D may be TRBD1 (5 bases). V was clipped by 4 bases and J by 0 bases, with 14 bases between them. The CDR3 sequence is 16 residues long. The germline gives CDR1 SGHRS, CDR2 YFSETQ. CDR3 DNA: TGCGCCAGCAGCCTTAGGGACTCCTCCTCTGGAAACACCATATATTTT. Protein product: CASSLRDSSSGNTIYF.

The chain carries TRBV13 and TRBJ1-1; unclear D gene. Trimming shortened V by 2 bases and J by 3 bases, and 13 bases separated the two germline ends. The CDR3 totals 15 residues. The germline gives CDR1 PRHDT, CDR2 FYEKMQ (reference sequence). The CDR3 region has the DNA TGTGCCAGCAGCTTACGAGGATCGGGGTACACTGAAGCTTTCTTT. Its protein product is CASSLRGSGYTEAFF. The full variable domain, with the rest looked up from reference TRBV13 and TRBJ1-1, is AAGVIQSPRHLIKEKRETATLKCYPIPRHDTVYWYQQGPGQDPQFLISFYEKMQSDKGSIPDRFSAQQFSDYHSELNMSSLELGDSALYFCASSLRGSGYTEAFFGQGTRLTVV.

The gene calls are TRBV7-2 and TRBJ2-3; D not certain. This CDR3 is built from 15 residues. Trimming removed 1 base from V and 0 bases from J, with 8 bases in between. The germline CDR1 and CDR2 sequences are SGHTA and FQGNSA. The CDR3 is CASSLVPRSTDTQYF. The CDR3 nucleotides are TGTGCCAGCAGCTTAGTTCCGCGGAGCACAGATACGCAGTATTTT.

J is TRBJ1-1 and V is TRBV6-5; 8 bases agree with TRBD1. This CDR3 contains 15 residues. With 5 bases clipped from V and 1 base from J, the junction kept 6 bases outside the gene matches. Germline V gene data show CDR1 as MNHEY and CDR2 as SVGAGI. The CDR3: CASSPRQGWNTEAFF. CDR3 DNA: TGTGCCAGCAGTCCCCGACAGGGGTGGAACACTGAAGCTTTCTTT.

This chain uses TRBV4-2 with TRBJ1-5; 10 nucleotides line up with TRBD1. CDR1 is LGHNA and CDR2 is YNFKEQ in the germline V gene. The ends lost 4 bases at V and 9 bases at J; junction bases unmatched: 9. The CDR3 has 15 residues. In nucleotides, the CDR3 is TGTGCCAGCAGCCTTCAGGACAGGGGGGAAAGGCCCCAGCATTTT. Protein product: CASSLQDRGERPQHF.